This passage covers 5 T cell receptor beta chains from one sample sequenced in a study of T cell repertoires in cytomegalovirus infection (dated by TCRdb to between 2018 and 2020). The listed sequencing device is Illumina HiSeq 1500. The raw public reads went through TCRdb reprocessing: fastp at Q25, MiXCR clone calling, in-frame beta chains kept. Each CDR3 protein appears once, grouped with its most common genes and DNA. Across this sample there are around 440,000 distinct CDR3 sequences, with about 10% seen only once. 9.5% to 13% of the sample is held by the ten biggest clonotypes. Material for sequencing was PBMCs. These receptors were collected from a human donor in good health (CMV status not recorded). Some clones in this sample may be carry-over from other donors' samples.

This clonotype was seen a few times. The chain joins TRBV6-5 to TRBJ1-1; D gene uncertain. Germline assignment: CDR1 MNHEY and CDR2 SVGAGI. The V and J ends lost 5 bases and 3 bases respectively, with 10 bases between them. CDR3 length: 13 residues. CDR3: CASSPYPYTEAFF. CDR3 bases: TGTGCCAGCAGTCCATACCCGTACACTGAAGCTTTCTTT.

This clonotype has at least ten counts. The chain joins TRBV7-8 to TRBJ2-4, with D perhaps being TRBD1 or TRBD2 (5 bases each). Germline lookup yields CDR1 SGHVS and CDR2 FQNEAQ. The ends were cut back, 4 bases at V and 2 bases at J, with 18 bases in the middle. This CDR3 has 17 residues. The CDR3 coding sequence is TGTGCCAGCAGCTCACCCAGGGCCGGGGAAACCAAAAACATTCAGTACTTC. It is translated as CASSSPRAGETKNIQYF. The complete variable domain, with remaining parts taken from reference TRBV7-8 and TRBJ2-4, reads GAGVSQSPRYKVAKRGQDVALRCDPISGHVSLFWYQQALGQGPEFLTYFQNEAQLDKSGLPSDRFFAERPEGSVSTLKIQRTQQEDSAVYLCASSSPRAGETKNIQYFGAGTRLSVL.

This chain uses TRBV28 with TRBJ2-6; TRBD1 or TRBD2 may be the D gene (5 bases each). CDR3 length equals 18 residues. In germline, CDR1 is MDHEN, CDR2 SYDVKM. V gave up 6 bases and J gave up 0 bases, with 18 bases separating them. CDR3 amino acids: CASRGPWTPISGANVLTF. DNA of the CDR3: TGTGCCAGCAGGGGACCCTGGACCCCAATCTCTGGGGCCAACGTCCTGACTTTC.

The chain couples TRBV29-1 to TRBJ1-2; 12 bases are a match to TRBD1. CDR3 length: 18 residues. The trim removed 2 bases at V and 3 bases at J, leaving 13 bases unmatched. In germline, CDR1 is SQVTM, CDR2 ANQGSEA. CDR3 bases: TGCAGCGTTGAATATGCGGCGGGACAGGGGGCTGTGGACTATGGCTACACCTTC. Protein: CSVEYAAGQGAVDYGYTF.

This clonotype showed up just a few times. The chain uses TRBV5-1 and TRBJ1-4; a possible D gene is TRBD1 (5 bases). Germline V gene sequence: CDR1 SGHRS, CDR2 YFSETQ. Trimming left V 4 bases short and J 4 bases short, with 17 bases between. The CDR3 length is 16 residues. The CDR3 protein is CASSTGVGAGNEKLFF. The DNA for the CDR3 is TGCGCCAGCAGCACTGGAGTAGGGGCTGGTAATGAAAAACTGTTTTTT.